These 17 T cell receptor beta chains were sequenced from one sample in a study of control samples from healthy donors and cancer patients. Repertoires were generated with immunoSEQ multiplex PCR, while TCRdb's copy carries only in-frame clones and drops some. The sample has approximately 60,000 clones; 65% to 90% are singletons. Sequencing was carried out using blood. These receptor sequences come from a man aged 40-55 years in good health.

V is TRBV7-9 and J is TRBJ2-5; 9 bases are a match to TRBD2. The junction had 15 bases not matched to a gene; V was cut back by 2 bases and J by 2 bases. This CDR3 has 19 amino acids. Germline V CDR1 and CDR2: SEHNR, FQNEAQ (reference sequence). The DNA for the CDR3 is TGTGCCAGCAGCTTAAATTTCGGGTTAGGGACTAGCAATCAAGAGACCCAGTACTTC. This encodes CASSLNFGLGTSNQETQYF.

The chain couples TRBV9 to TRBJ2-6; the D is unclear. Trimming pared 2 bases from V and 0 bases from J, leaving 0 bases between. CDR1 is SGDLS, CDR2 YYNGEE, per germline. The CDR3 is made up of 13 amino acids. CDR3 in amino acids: CASSVSGANVLTF. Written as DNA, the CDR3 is TGTGCCAGCAGCGTCTCTGGGGCCAACGTCCTGACTTTC.

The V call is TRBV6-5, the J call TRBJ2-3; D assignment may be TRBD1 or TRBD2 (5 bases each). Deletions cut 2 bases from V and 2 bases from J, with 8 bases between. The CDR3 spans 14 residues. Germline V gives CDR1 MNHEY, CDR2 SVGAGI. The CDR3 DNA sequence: TGTGCCAGCAGTTACGGGGACGTCACAGATACGCAGTATTTT. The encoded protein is CASSYGDVTDTQYF.

CDR3 bases: TGTGCCAGCAGCCAAGATCGGGCAGGCCCCAGGGGCTACACCTTC. It codes for CASSQDRAGPRGYTF. V is TRBV3-1 (or the pseudogene TRBV3-2) and J is TRBJ1-2; no clear D gene. Germline V CDR1 and CDR2: LGHDT, YNNKEL (reference sequence). The ends were cut back, 0 bases at V and 8 bases at J, with 16 bases in the middle. The CDR3 has 15 residues.

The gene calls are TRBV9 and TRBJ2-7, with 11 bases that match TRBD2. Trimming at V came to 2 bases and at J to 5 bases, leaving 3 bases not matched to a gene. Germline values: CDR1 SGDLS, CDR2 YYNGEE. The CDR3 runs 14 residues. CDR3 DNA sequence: TGTGCCAGCAGCGTTAGCGGGGGGGCCGACGAGCAGTACTTC. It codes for CASSVSGGADEQYF.

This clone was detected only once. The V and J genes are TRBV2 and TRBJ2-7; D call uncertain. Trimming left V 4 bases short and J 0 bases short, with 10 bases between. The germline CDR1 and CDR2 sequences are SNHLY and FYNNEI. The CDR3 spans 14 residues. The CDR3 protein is CASSGTGSSYEQYF. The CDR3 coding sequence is TGTGCCAGCAGTGGTACGGGTAGCTCCTACGAGCAGTACTTC.

The CDR3 is CSVEADSYEQYF. CDR3 DNA sequence: TGCAGCGTTGAAGCTGATTCCTACGAGCAGTACTTC. This chain uses TRBV29-1 with TRBJ2-7, with no clear D. Trimming left V 1 base short and J 1 base short, with 5 bases between. The CDR3 contains 12 residues. Germline V gene data show CDR1 as SQVTM and CDR2 as ANQGSEA.

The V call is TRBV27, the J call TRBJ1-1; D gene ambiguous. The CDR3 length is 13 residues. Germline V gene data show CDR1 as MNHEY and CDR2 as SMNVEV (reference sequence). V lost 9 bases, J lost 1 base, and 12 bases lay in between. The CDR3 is CASSLFGNTEAFF. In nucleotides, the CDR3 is TGTGCCAGTTCCCTCTTTGGGAACACTGAAGCTTTCTTT.

The CDR3 DNA sequence: TGTGCCAGCAGCCCGCGCGAGAAGTACCAAGAGACCCAGTACTTC. Its protein is CASSPREKYQETQYF. The gene calls are TRBV11-3 and TRBJ2-5; no definite D call. The CDR3 length is 15 residues. The V and J ends lost 5 bases and 0 bases respectively, with 13 bases between them. Germline CDR1 and CDR2: SGHNT and YENEEA.

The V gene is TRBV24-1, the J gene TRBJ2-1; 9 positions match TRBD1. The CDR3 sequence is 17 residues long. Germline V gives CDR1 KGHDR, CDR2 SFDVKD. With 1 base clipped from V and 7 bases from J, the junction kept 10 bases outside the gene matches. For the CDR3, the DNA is TGTGCCACCAGTGATTTAGCGAGACAGGGGGTGGAAAATGAGCAGTTCTTC. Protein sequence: CATSDLARQGVENEQFF.

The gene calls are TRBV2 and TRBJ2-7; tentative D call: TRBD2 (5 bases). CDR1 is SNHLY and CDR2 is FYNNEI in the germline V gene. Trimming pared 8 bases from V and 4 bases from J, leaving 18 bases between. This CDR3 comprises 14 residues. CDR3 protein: CASCRQDLSYEQYF. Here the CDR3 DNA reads TGTGCCAGCTGTCGTCAGGACTTATCATACGAGCAGTACTTC.

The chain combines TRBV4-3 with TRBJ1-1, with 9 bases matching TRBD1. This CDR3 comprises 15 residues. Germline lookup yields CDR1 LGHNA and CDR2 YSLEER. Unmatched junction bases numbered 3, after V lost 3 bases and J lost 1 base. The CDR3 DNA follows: TGCGCCAGCAGCCAGTTACAGGGGGCGAACACTGAAGCTTTCTTT. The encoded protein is CASSQLQGANTEAFF.

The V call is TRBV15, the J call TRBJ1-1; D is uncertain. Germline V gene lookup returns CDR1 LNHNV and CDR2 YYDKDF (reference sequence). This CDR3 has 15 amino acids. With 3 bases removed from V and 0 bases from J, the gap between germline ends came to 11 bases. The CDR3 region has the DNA TGTGCCACCAGCAGTAGTACCCTCATGAACACTGAAGCTTTCTTT. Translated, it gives CATSSSTLMNTEAFF.

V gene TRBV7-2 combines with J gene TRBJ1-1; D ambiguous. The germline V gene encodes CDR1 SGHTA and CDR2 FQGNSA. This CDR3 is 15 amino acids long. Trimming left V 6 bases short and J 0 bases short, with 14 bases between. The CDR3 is CASSFDRGLNTEAFF. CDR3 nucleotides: TGTGCCAGCAGTTTCGACCGAGGGTTGAACACTGAAGCTTTCTTT.

CDR3 DNA sequence: TGCGCCAGCAGCCAAGACCAAGGGGCTCTTCAGCCCCAGCATTTT. Its translation: CASSQDQGALQPQHF. The rearrangement uses TRBV4-3 and TRBJ1-5; D perhaps matches TRBD1 (5 bases). Per the germline V gene, CDR1 is LGHNA and CDR2 is YSLEER. Trimming took 0 bases from V and 6 from J, leaving 12 bases between them. The CDR3 contains 15 residues.

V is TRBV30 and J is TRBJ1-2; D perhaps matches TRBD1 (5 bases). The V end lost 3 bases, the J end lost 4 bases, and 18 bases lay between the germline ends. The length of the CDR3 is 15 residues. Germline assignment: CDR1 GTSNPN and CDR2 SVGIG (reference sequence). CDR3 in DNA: TGTGCCTGGAGCCCTCGTCGTCTGGGGCTCTATGGCTACACCTTC. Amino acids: CAWSPRRLGLYGYTF.

In DNA, the CDR3 is TGTGCCAGCAGCGCCTCTAACTTCCTCGGCCCCTACAATGAGCAGTTCTTC. Amino acids: CASSASNFLGPYNEQFF. The chain joins TRBV7-9 to TRBJ2-1; D not certain. Germline lookup yields CDR1 SEHNR and CDR2 FQNEAQ (reference sequence). Trimming left V 5 bases short and J 2 bases short, with 19 bases between. CDR3 length: 17 residues.